The 4 T cell receptor beta chains reported below all come from one sample, sequenced in a study of human T cells and chemical hapten exposure. TCRdb re-called the RACE reads through MiXCR, storing one row per CDR3 protein. This sample has about 340,000 distinct CDR3 sequences, with about 7% found just once. Time point of the sample: patch test 1, 2 weeks after DPC sensitization. The treatment: therapeutic diphenylcyclopropenone sensitization with weekly scalp DPC. Sequenced here: whole blood, sampled in connection with sensitization to the hapten diphenylcyclopropenone (DPC). The receptors derive from a woman between 18 and 29 years old with alopecia areata. Some clones in this sample may be carry-over from other donors' samples.

This clonotype was seen many times. V usage is TRBV20-1 and J usage is TRBJ2-1, with no clear D. This CDR3 is built from 10 residues. The V gene's germline CDR1 is DFQATT and CDR2 SNEGSKA (reference sequence). V was clipped by 8 bases and J by 8 bases, with 10 bases between them. The CDR3 reads CSPAEDEQFF. CDR3 coding DNA: TGCAGTCCGGCCGAGGATGAGCAGTTCTTC.

This clonotype has a count of ten or more. This chain uses TRBV7-2 with TRBJ2-5; TRBD2 aligns across 8 bases. The J segment lost 4 bases and the V segment lost 5 bases, leaving 6 bases of the junction unmatched. This CDR3 spans 14 amino acids. Germline V gives CDR1 SGHTA, CDR2 FQGNSA. The CDR3 nucleotides read TGTGCCAGCAGCCTACAAAGCGGGGGAGAGACCCAGTACTTC. It codes for CASSLQSGGETQYF.

In this sample, this clonotype turned up a few times. The chain employs TRBV24-1 and TRBJ2-3; TRBD2 matches at 7 bases. V shed 0 bases and J 0 bases; nucleotides not matched to a gene: 5. The V gene's germline CDR1 is KGHDR and CDR2 SFDVKD. This CDR3 comprises 17 residues. In nucleotides, the CDR3 is TGTGCCACCAGTGATTTGGACCTAGCGGATAGCACAGATACGCAGTATTTT. Encoded protein: CATSDLDLADSTDTQYF.

The V gene is TRBV7-9, the J gene TRBJ1-1, with D possibly TRBD1 on 5 matching bases. V was shortened by 3 bases and J by 8 bases, with 16 bases between the two germline ends. This CDR3 is 14 amino acids long. Germline V gene data show CDR1 as SEHNR and CDR2 as FQNEAQ (reference sequence). CDR3 nucleotide sequence: TGTGCCAGCAGCTTTTCCTCAGGGTTGCAGGAAGCTTTCTTT. Translating it yields CASSFSSGLQEAFF.